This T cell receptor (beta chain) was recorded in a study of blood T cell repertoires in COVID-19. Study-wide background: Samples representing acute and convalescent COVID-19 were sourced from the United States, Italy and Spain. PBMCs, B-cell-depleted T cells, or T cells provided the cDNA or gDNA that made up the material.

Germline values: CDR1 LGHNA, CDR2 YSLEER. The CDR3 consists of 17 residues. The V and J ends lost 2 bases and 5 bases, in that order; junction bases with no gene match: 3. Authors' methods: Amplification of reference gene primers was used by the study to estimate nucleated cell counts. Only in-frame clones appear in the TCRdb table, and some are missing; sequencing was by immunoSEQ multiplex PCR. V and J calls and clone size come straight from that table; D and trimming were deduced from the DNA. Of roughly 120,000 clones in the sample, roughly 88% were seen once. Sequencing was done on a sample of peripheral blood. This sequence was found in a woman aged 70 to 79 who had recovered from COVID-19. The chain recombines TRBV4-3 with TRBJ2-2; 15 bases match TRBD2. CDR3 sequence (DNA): TGCGCCAGCAGCCAATGGGGGACTAGCGGGAGGACCGGGGAGCTGTTTTTT. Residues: CASSQWGTSGRTGELFF.